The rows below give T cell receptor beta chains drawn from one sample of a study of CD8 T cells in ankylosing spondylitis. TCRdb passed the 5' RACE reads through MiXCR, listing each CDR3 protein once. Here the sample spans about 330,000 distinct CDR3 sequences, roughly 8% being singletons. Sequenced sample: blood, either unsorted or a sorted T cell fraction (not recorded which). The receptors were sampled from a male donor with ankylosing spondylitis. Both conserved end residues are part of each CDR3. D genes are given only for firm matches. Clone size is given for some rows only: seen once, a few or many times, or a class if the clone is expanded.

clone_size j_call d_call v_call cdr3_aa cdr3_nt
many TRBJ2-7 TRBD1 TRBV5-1 CASSTGTGSYEQYF TGCGCCAGCAGTACCGGGACAGGGTCCTACGAGCAGTACTTC
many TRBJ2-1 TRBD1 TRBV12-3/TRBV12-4 CASRRAGQGANEQFF TGTGCCAGCAGGCGCGCGGGACAGGGGGCTAATGAGCAGTTCTTC
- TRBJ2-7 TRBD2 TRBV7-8 CASISGMYELYF TGTGCCAGCATTAGCGGGATGTACGAGCTGTACTTC
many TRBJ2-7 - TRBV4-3 CASSQDLDQTYEQYF TGCGCCAGCAGCCAAGATCTGGACCAAACCTACGAGCAGTACTTC
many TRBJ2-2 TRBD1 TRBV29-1 CSVPKGQAFTGELFF TGCAGCGTCCCCAAGGGACAGGCCTTCACCGGGGAGCTGTTTTTT
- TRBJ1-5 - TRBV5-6 CASSRTANQPQHF TGTGCCAGCAGTCGGACGGCTAATCAGCCCCAGCATTTT
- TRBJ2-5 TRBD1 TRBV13 CASSTPGGWETQYF TGTGCCAGCAGCACTCCAGGGGGCTGGGAGACCCAGTACTTC
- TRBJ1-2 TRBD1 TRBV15 CATSIRQGGYTF TGTGCCACCAGCATAAGACAGGGCGGCTACACCTTC
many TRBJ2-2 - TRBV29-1 CSVDGRGTGELFF TGCAGCGTGGATGGCCGAGGGACCGGGGAGCTGTTTTTT
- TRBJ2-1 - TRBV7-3 CASSLTGSDYNEQFF TGTGCCAGCAGCTTAACGGGGAGCGATTACAATGAGCAGTTCTTC
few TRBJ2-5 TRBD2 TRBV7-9 CASSSPASGRGETQYF TGTGCCAGCAGCTCACCAGCTAGCGGGAGGGGAGAGACCCAGTACTTC
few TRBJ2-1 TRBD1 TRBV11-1 CASSLGDRGSYNEQFF TGTGCCAGCAGCTTGGGGGACAGGGGGAGCTACAATGAGCAGTTCTTC
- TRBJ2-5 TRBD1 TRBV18 CASSPTRDRASETQYF TGTGCCAGCTCACCAACCCGGGACAGGGCGTCGGAGACCCAGTACTTC
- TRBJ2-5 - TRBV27 CASSPTRIQETQYF TGTGCCAGCAGTCCGACTAGAATACAAGAGACCCAGTACTTC
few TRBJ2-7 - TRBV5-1 CASSLVPGDYEQYF TGCGCCAGCAGCTTGGTCCCAGGGGACTACGAGCAGTACTTC
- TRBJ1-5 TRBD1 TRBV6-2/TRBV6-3 CASRSTGANSNQPQHF TGTGCCAGCAGATCTACAGGGGCGAATAGCAATCAGCCCCAGCATTTT
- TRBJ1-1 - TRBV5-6 CASSFKGRLNTEAFF TGTGCCAGCAGCTTTAAAGGCAGGTTGAACACTGAAGCTTTCTTT
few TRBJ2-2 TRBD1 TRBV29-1 CSAQLTGAAGELFF TGCAGCGCTCAACTGACAGGGGCGGCCGGGGAGCTGTTTTTT
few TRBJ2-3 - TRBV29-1 CSVEGGRPPTDTQYF TGCAGCGTTGAAGGTGGGAGACCTCCCACAGATACGCAGTATTTT
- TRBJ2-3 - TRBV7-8 CASSLVSTAGSTDTQYF TGTGCCAGCAGCTTAGTTTCCACCGCGGGTAGCACAGATACGCAGTATTTT
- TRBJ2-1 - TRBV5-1 CASSSRGNNEQFF TGCGCCAGCAGCTCCCGAGGTAACAATGAGCAGTTCTTC
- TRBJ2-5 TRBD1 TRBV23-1 CASSLRDRAVETQYF TGCGCCAGCAGTCTACGTGACAGGGCAGTGGAGACCCAGTACTTC
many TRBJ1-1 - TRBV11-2 CASSLAETEAFF TGTGCCAGCAGCTTAGCGGAAACTGAAGCTTTCTTT
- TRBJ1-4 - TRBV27 CASSFMKLDEKLFF TGTGCCAGCAGTTTCATGAAGTTGGATGAAAAACTGTTTTTT
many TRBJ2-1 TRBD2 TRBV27 CASSFIAGGINEQFF TGTGCCAGCAGTTTTATTGCGGGAGGGATCAATGAGCAGTTCTTC
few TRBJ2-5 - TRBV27 CASSSGTAGSMTQYF TGTGCCAGCAGTTCTGGGACAGCGGGGTCAATGACCCAGTACTTC
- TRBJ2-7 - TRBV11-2 CASSLDLLGYEQYF TGTGCCAGCAGCTTAGATCTTTTGGGATACGAGCAGTACTTC
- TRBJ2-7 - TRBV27 CASTPGGWVREQYF TGTGCCAGCACCCCGGGCGGATGGGTACGTGAGCAGTACTTC
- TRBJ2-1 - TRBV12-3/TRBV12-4 CASSSQRVGGYNEQFF TGTGCCAGCAGTTCACAGCGGGTGGGGGGATACAATGAGCAGTTCTTC
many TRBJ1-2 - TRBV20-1 CSARTLWQGRYGYTF TGCAGTGCTCGAACCCTCTGGCAGGGACGCTATGGCTACACCTTC
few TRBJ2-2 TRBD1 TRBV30 CAWSGTGSTGELFF TGTGCCTGGAGCGGGACAGGGTCCACCGGGGAGCTGTTTTTT
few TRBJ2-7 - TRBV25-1 CASSESPGASYEQYF TGTGCCAGCAGTGAGTCCCCAGGGGCCTCCTACGAGCAGTACTTC
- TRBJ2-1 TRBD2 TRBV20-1 CSARDSASGRREQFF TGCAGTGCTAGAGATAGTGCTAGCGGGAGGAGGGAGCAGTTCTTC
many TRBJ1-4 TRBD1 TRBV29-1 CSFGQGKGEKLFF TGCAGCTTCGGACAGGGGAAAGGGGAAAAACTGTTTTTT
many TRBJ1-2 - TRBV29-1 CSVGGLYGYTF TGCAGCGTTGGAGGGCTCTATGGCTACACCTTC
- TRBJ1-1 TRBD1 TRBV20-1 CSALTGASTRNTEAFF TGCAGTGCTTTGACAGGGGCTTCCACCAGGAACACTGAAGCTTTCTTT
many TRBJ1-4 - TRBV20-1 CSAKREHKDHEKLFF TGCAGTGCGAAGCGAGAACACAAAGACCATGAAAAACTGTTTTTT
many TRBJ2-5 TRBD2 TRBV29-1 CSAPEAGAETQYF TGCAGCGCCCCTGAAGCGGGAGCAGAGACCCAGTACTTC
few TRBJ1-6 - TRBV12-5 CASGPPYSSYNSPLHF TGTGCTAGTGGGCCCCCTTACAGCTCCTATAATTCACCCCTCCACTTT
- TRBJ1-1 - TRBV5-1 CASSTALGATEAFF TGCGCCAGCAGCACGGCCCTGGGGGCCACTGAAGCTTTCTTT
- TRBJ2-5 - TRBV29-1 CSVEVHAGETQYF TGCAGCGTTGAGGTGCACGCCGGAGAGACCCAGTACTTC
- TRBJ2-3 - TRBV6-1 CASSASSRYPTDTQYF TGTGCCAGCAGTGCCTCGTCCCGATACCCAACAGATACGCAGTATTTT
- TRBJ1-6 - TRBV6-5 CASSYKEYSPLHF TGTGCCAGCAGTTACAAGGAGTATTCACCCCTCCACTTT
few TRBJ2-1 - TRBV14 CASSQMRSSYNEQFF TGTGCCAGCAGCCAAATGCGGAGCTCCTACAATGAGCAGTTCTTC
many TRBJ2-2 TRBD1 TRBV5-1 CASSFQGDTGELFF TGCGCCAGCAGCTTTCAGGGGGACACCGGGGAGCTGTTTTTT
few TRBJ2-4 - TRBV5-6 CASSATVKAKNIQYF TGTGCCAGCAGCGCGACGGTGAAAGCCAAAAACATTCAGTACTTC
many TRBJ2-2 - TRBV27 CASSSLGELFF TGTGCCAGCAGCTCCCTCGGGGAGCTGTTTTTT